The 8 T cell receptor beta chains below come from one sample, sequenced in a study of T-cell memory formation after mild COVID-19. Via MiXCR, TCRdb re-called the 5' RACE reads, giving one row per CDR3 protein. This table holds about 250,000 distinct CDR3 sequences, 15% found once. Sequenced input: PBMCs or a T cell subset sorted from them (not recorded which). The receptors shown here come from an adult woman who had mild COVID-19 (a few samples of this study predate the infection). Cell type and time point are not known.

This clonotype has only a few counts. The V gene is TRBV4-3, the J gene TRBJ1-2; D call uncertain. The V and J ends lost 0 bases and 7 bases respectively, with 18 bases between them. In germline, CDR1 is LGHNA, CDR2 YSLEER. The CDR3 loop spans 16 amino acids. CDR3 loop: CASSQDYGGSMLGYTF. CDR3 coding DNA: TGCGCCAGCAGCCAAGATTACGGAGGATCTATGCTTGGCTACACCTTC.

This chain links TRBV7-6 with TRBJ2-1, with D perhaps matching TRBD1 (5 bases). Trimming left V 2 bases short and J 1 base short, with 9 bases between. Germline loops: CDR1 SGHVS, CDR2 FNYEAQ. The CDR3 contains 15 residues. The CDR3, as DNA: TGTGCCAGCAGCTTACAGCAGGGTTCCTACAATGAGCAGTTCTTC. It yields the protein CASSLQQGSYNEQFF.

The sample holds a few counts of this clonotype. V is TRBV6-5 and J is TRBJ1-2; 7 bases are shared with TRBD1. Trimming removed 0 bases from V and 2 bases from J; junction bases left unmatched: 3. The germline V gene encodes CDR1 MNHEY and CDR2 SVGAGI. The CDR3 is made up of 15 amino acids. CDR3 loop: CASSYSEDRNYGYTF. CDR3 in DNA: TGTGCCAGCAGTTACTCCGAGGACAGGAACTATGGCTACACCTTC.

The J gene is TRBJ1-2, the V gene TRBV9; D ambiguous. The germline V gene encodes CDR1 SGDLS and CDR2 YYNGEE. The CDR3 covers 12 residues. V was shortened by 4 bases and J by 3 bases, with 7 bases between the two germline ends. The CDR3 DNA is TGTGCCAGCAGCCCTAGTGACTATGGCTACACCTTC. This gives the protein CASSPSDYGYTF.

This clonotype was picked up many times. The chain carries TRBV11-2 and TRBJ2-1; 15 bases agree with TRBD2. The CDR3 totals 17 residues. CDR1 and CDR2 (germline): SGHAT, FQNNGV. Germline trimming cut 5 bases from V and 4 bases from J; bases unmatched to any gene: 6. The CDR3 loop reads CASSPGTSGGLYNEQFF. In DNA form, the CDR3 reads TGTGCCAGCAGCCCGGGGACTAGCGGGGGGCTATACAATGAGCAGTTCTTC.

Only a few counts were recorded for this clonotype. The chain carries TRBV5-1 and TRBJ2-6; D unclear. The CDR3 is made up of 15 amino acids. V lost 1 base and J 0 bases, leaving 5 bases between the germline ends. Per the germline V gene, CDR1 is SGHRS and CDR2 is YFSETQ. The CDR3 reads CASSLLYSGANVLTF. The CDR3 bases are TGCGCCAGCAGCTTGCTATACTCTGGGGCCAACGTCCTGACTTTC.

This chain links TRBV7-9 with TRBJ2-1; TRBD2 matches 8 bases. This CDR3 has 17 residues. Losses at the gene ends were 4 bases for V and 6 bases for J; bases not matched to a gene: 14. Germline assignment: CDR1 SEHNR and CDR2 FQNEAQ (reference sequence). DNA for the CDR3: TGTGCCAGCAGCTCAAATCTCGGGACTAGGAAAACCAATGAGCAGTTCTTC. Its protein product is CASSSNLGTRKTNEQFF.

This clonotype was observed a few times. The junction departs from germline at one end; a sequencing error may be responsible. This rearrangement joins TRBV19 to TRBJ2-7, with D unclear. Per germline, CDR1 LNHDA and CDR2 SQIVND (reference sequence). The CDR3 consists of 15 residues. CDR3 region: CASSISGETAYAQYF. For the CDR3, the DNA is TGTGCCAGTAGTATATCAGGAGAGACGGCCTACGCGCAGTACTTC.